The 20 T cell receptor beta chains given below trace back to one sample, sequenced in a study of CD8 T cells in cerebrospinal fluid in Alzheimer's disease. TCRdb re-analyzed the 10x single-cell sequencing reads; it lists each CDR3 protein once, without DNA. The sample data list approximately 1,200 distinct CDR3 sequences. Sequenced input: cerebrospinal fluid. Source of these receptors: a human donor in good health.

This clonotype counts as large by frequency. J is TRBJ2-2 and V is TRBV7-8; TCRdb proposes TRBD1, but this gene call is untestable without DNA. The germline V gene encodes CDR1 SGHVS and CDR2 FQNEAQ. This CDR3 has 17 amino acids. The CDR3: CASSLSDRWLSTGELFF.

Its frequency marks this clonotype as large. V is TRBV7-2 and J is TRBJ1-3. CDR1 and CDR2 from the germline V gene are SGHTA and FQGNSA. This CDR3 has 15 amino acids. CDR3 residues: CASSFYSTTGNTIYF.

Frequency places this clonotype as medium-sized (0.01 to 0.1%). This chain connects TRBV27 to TRBJ2-2; TCRdb outputs TRBD2, but without DNA this stays unchecked. This CDR3 comprises 16 residues. Germline values: CDR1 MNHEY, CDR2 SMNVEV (reference sequence). This chain's CDR3 is CASSFWRRGNTGELFF.

This clonotype is deemed medium-sized (0.01 to 0.1%) by its frequency. The chain couples TRBV18 to TRBJ2-7; TCRdb proposes TRBD1, but this gene call is untestable without DNA. Looked up from germline, CDR1 is KGHSH and CDR2 is LQKENI. CDR3 length: 14 amino acids. The CDR3: CASSPGQGFNEQYF. The whole variable domain, remainder taken from reference TRBV18 and TRBJ2-7, is NAGVMQNPRHLVRRRGQEARLRCSPMKGHSHVYWYRQLPEEGLKFMVYLQKENIIDESGMPKERFSAEFPKEGPSILRIQQVVRGDSAAYFCASSPGQGFNEQYFGPGTRLTVT.

Considering frequency, this clonotype is medium-sized. The V gene is TRBV2, the J gene TRBJ2-1; TCRdb's D call of TRBD2 is untestable without DNA. The germline gives CDR1 SNHLY, CDR2 FYNNEI. The CDR3 loop spans 14 amino acids. CDR3 amino acids: CASSDSGRRNEQFF. Using reference TRBV2 and TRBJ2-1 for the parts outside the CDR3, the full variable domain is EPEVTQTPSHQVTQMGQEVILRCVPISNHLYFYWYRQILGQKVEFLVSFYNNEISEKSEIFDDQFSVERPDGSNFTLKIRSTKLEDSAMYFCASSDSGRRNEQFFGPGTRLTVL.

This clonotype shows up as medium-sized by frequency. The chain has TRBV7-7 and TRBJ2-7. Germline V gives CDR1 SSHAT, CDR2 FNYEAQ (reference sequence). This CDR3 is 13 amino acids long. This CDR3 is CASSAGLVDEQYF.

This clonotype ranks as medium-sized in terms of frequency. This chain joins TRBV20-1 and TRBJ1-5; the D call from TCRdb, TRBD1, cannot be confirmed without DNA. There are 13 residues in the CDR3. Germline lookup yields CDR1 DFQATT and CDR2 SNEGSKA (reference sequence). The CDR3 here is CSAEGGANQPQHF.

Frequency places this clonotype as medium-sized. The chain links TRBV5-1 to TRBJ1-2; TCRdb names TRBD1, which stays unverified in the absence of DNA. CDR1 is SGHRS, CDR2 YFSETQ, per germline. This CDR3 spans 16 amino acids. This CDR3 is CASSSQPEGLGYGYTF.

This clonotype is deemed medium-sized by its frequency. The chain combines TRBV24-1 with TRBJ1-2; TCRdb picks TRBD1, but there is no DNA to check that call. Germline values: CDR1 KGHDR, CDR2 SFDVKD. The CDR3 spans 16 residues. The chain's CDR3 is CATSDGQVTNSRGYTF.

This clonotype is called large based on its frequency. This chain uses TRBV18 with TRBJ2-7; TCRdb designates TRBD2, a call that cannot be tested without DNA. Germline CDR1 reads KGHSH; CDR2 reads LQKENI. The CDR3 runs to 15 residues. CDR3 residues: CASSRSTSDSSEQYF.

This clonotype is called large (0.1 to 1%) based on its frequency. The rearrangement joins TRBV28 to TRBJ2-7; as DNA is missing, the TRBD2 call by TCRdb cannot be tested. The CDR3 has 16 residues. Germline loops: CDR1 MDHEN, CDR2 SYDVKM. CDR3 protein: CASRLSVFSGAYEQYF.

Judged by frequency, this clonotype is large. The chain combines TRBV9 with TRBJ1-1; the TRBD1 assignment by TCRdb is unverifiable without DNA. Germline CDR1 reads SGDLS; CDR2 reads YYNGEE. CDR3 length: 18 residues. This chain's CDR3 is CASSVSLTGFGGNTEAFF.

This clonotype is identified as large from frequency. The V gene is TRBV12-3 or TRBV12-4, the J gene TRBJ2-1; TCRdb gives TRBD1 as the D gene, but with no DNA this cannot be confirmed. The CDR3 covers 16 residues. CDR3 sequence reads: CASSRPEGGSYNEQFF.

This clonotype is large by frequency. This chain links TRBV20-1 with TRBJ1-6; TCRdb lists TRBD1, though no DNA is available to test this call. CDR1 DFQATT and CDR2 SNEGSKA come from the germline V gene (reference sequence). The CDR3 is 15 residues long. The CDR3 sequence: CSASDRDTRLSPLHF.

Measured by frequency, this clonotype is medium-sized. The V and J genes are TRBV18 and TRBJ2-1; TCRdb reports TRBD2, a call that lacks DNA to check it against. This CDR3 spans 16 amino acids. Germline V gene data show CDR1 as KGHSH and CDR2 as LQKENI. Here the CDR3 reads CASSPAILAGGNEQFF.

This clonotype registers medium-sized (0.01 to 0.1%) by frequency. This chain uses TRBV5-4 with TRBJ2-1; the TRBD1 assignment by TCRdb is unverifiable without DNA. Germline V CDR1 and CDR2: SGHNT, YYREEE (reference sequence). The CDR3 spans 12 residues. CDR3 region: CASSLAGVEQFF.

By frequency, this clonotype registers medium-sized (0.01 to 0.1%). The CDR3 protein is CASSVGGLAGTGELFF. The V gene is TRBV9, the J gene TRBJ2-2; TCRdb proposes TRBD2, but this gene call is untestable without DNA. CDR1 is SGDLS and CDR2 is YYNGEE in the germline V gene. CDR3 length: 16 amino acids. The whole variable domain, filled in from reference TRBV9 and TRBJ2-2, reads DSGVTQTPKHLITATGQRVTLRCSPRSGDLSVYWYQQSLDQGLQFLIQYYNGEERAKGNILERFSAQQFPDLHSELNLSSLELGDSALYFCASSVGGLAGTGELFFGEGSRLTVL.

This clonotype is classed as large by frequency. V gene TRBV28 combines with J gene TRBJ1-1; the D call of TRBD1 rests on TCRdb alone, since no DNA is present to check it. This CDR3 has 15 residues. CDR1 is MDHEN and CDR2 is SYDVKM in the germline V gene. The CDR3: CASSLRDRRNTEAFF.

This clonotype is deemed medium-sized by its frequency. V gene TRBV2 combines with J gene TRBJ2-7. The CDR3 runs to 13 residues. From germline, CDR1 is SNHLY and CDR2 FYNNEI. The CDR3: CASSVLFSYEQYF.

This clonotype ranks as medium-sized in terms of frequency. The chain joins TRBV13 to TRBJ2-1. This CDR3 is built from 14 residues. Germline V lookup: CDR1 PRHDT, CDR2 FYEKMQ (reference sequence). CDR3 sequence reads: CASSLGRLYNEQFF.